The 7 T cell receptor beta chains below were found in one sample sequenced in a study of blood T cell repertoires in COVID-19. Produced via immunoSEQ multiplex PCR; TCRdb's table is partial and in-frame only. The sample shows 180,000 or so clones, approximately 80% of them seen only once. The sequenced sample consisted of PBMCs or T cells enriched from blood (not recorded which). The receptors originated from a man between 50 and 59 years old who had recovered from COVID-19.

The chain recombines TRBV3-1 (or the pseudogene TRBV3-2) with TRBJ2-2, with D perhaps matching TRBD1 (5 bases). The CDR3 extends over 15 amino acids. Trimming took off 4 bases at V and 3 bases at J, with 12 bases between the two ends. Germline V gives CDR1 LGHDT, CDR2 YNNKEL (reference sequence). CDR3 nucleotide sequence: TGTGCCAGCAGCCCTCGGACATACGACACCGGGGAGCTGTTTTTT. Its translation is CASSPRTYDTGELFF.

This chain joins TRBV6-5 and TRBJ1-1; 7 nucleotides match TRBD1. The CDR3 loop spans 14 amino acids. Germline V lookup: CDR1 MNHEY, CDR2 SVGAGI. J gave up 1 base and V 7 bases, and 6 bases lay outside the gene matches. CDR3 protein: CASINRGGNTEAFF. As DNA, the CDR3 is TGTGCCAGCATCAACAGGGGTGGGAACACTGAAGCTTTCTTT.

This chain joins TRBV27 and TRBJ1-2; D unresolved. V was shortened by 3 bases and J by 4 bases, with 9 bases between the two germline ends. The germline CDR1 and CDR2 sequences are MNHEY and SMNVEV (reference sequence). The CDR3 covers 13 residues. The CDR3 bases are TGTGCCAGCAGTTTTAGTCTTGGCTATGGCTACACCTTC. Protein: CASSFSLGYGYTF.

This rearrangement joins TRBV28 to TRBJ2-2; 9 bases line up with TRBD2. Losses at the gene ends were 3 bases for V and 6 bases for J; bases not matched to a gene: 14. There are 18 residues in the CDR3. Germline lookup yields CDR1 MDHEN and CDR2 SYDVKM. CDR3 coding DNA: TGTGCCAGCAGTTTCCCCGGGTTGGCGGGGGGGCCCCCCGGGGAGCTGTTTTTT. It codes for CASSFPGLAGGPPGELFF.

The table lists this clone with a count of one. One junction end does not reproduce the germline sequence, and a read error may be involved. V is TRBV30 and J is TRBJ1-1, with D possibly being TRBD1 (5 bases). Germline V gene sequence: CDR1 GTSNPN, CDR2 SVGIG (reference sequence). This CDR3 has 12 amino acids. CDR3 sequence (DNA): TGTGCCCGGAGTTGGTTGACAGATGAAGCTTTCTTT. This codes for CARSWLTDEAFF.

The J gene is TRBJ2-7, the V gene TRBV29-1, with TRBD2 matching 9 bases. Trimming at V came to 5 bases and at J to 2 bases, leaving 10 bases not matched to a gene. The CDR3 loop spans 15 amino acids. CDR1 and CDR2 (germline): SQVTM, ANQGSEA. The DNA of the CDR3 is TGCAGCGTTTGGCAACTAGCGGGCACGACCTACGAGCAGTACTTC. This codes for CSVWQLAGTTYEQYF.

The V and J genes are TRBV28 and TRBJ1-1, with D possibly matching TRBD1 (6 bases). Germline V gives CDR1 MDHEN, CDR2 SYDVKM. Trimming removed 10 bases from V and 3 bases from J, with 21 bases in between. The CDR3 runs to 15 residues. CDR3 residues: CATTPLGQRYTEAFF. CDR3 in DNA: TGTGCCACCACCCCCCTAGGACAGAGATACACTGAAGCTTTCTTT.